Reported below is one T cell receptor (beta chain). This clonotype came up a few times. Its binding antigen is unknown. The sample holds no much larger clone one base away, and base qualities are not on file. The data belong to a study of regulatory T cells in long-lasting Graves disease (dated by TCRdb to about 2021). Broadly, across the study: Newly diagnosed Graves' disease patients had taken antithyroid drugs for less than 3 months. The study took place in China and was registered as a clinical trial. A total of 35 or so samples underwent TCR sequencing: roughly 13 from persistent and roughly 20 from newly diagnosed Graves' disease patients. This study used TCR sequencing and RNA sequencing of peripheral blood to compare persistent Graves' disease patients against newly diagnosed Graves' disease patients.

Receptor libraries were prepared by multiplex PCR. TCRdb shows the sequencer as Illumina HiSeq 4000. iRepertoire HTBI primers and Arm-PCR amplification of CDR3 regions were used to construct TCR beta libraries. Gel purification was performed on PCR products prior to sequencing. Per the source publication's procedure: A total of around 59 TRBV and under 15 TRBJ segments were identified across samples and were used for gene usage analysis of CDR3 amino acid clonotypes. Filtered high-quality paired reads were merged into contigs using COPE and FqMerger. BLAST was used to align contigs to the IMGT TRBV, TRBD and TRBJ reference genes, and CDR3 was defined following IMGT. Any clonotype with a frequency above 0.1% was classified as a highly expanded clone. Repertoire diversity was measured by Shannon entropy, and V-J evenness by the Gini coefficient. Clonotypes shared by more than one individual were considered public. TCRdb cleaned the public reads at Q25 with fastp, built clones with MiXCR and kept in-frame beta chains. Each entry is one CDR3 protein sequence, shown with its most common DNA and genes. These V and J calls originate from TCRdb's pipeline instead of the authors' own analysis. Here the sample has about 500,000 distinct CDR3 sequences; about a sixth occur a single time. The top ten constitute 9% to 15% of the sample.

Overall study results and their limits: Persistent patients shared more public clonotypes among themselves (approximately 2,500) than newly diagnosed patients did (approximately 870). The authors noted that the small sample size was a limitation that may lower accuracy. Persistent Graves' disease patients showed lower TCR Shannon entropy and fewer highly expanded clones than newly diagnosed patients, suggesting clonal expansion. Because the primary lesion, thyroid tissue, could not be accessed, the study looked at peripheral blood alone. Preferential use of TRBV28, TRBJ1-2 and TRBJ2-5 was observed in persistent disease, whereas TRBV20-1 and TRBJ2-1 were favored in newly diagnosed disease. Only the TCR beta chain was sequenced and analyzed.

Explained via the paper, the time point label denotes: newly diagnosed GD, antithyroid drugs for less than 3 months. For both TCR sequencing and RNA sequencing, RNA was extracted from PBMCs using TRIzol. The diagnosis of Graves' disease was made according to American Thyroid Association guidelines. Patients were recruited from an endocrinology department in Xi'an, China. From each patient, about 8.9 milliliters of peripheral blood was collected into an EDTA anticoagulant tube. PBMCs were isolated by Ficoll Paque Plus density gradient separation without further T cell sorting. An Agilent 2100 Bioanalyzer and agarose gel were used to check RNA quality, and a NanoDrop 2000 was used to measure RNA concentration. The junction shows trimming of 2 bases on V and 5 bases on J, plus 17 bases between the germline ends. CDR1 and CDR2, per the germline V gene, are SGHRS and YFSETQ. Including cysteine and phenylalanine, the CDR3 has 15 amino acids. Just the 45-base CDR3 DNA is kept, in frame starting at base 1.

The sample was also linked to a second study, of T cells in Graves' hyperthyroidism and ophthalmopathy. That second report states: Graves' hyperthyroidism was defined as stable when no progression to ophthalmopathy occurred over 18 months of follow-up. Hyperthyroidism patients were aged 18 to 65 years and newly diagnosed, with disease duration of less than 2 months. Any patient with an uncontrolled infection, another autoimmune disease, pregnancy or lactation was excluded. Diagnoses were based on clinical symptoms, serum thyroxine and TRAb, thyroid ultrasound and orbital computed tomography. The first round of RT-PCR for the TCR CDR3 was performed with the HTBI primer set and the Qiagen OneStep RT-PCR kit. Most expanded thyroid clonotypes (frequency above 0.001) were also found in blood, which suggests that blood repertoires may mirror thyroid immune responses. In cross-validation, a model built on a 13 V-J signature told ophthalmopathy apart from stable hyperthyroidism with 87.88% sensitivity and about 81% specificity, and in testing the same model reached 80%/75%. In validation, the model predicted progression to ophthalmopathy with about 71% sensitivity and approximately 72% specificity, a median of 6.5 months before onset. To identify distinguishing TCR V-J signatures, a discovery cohort of about 100 patients was used, comprising some 45 with Graves' ophthalmopathy and approximately 57 with stable Graves' hyperthyroidism. Prospective prediction of ophthalmopathy was tested in an independent validation cohort consisting of fewer than 20 hyperthyroidism patients and some 16 patients who later progressed to ophthalmopathy. The roughly 100 discovery patients were randomly split 7:3 into training and test sets. In addition, the study compared T-cell repertoires in thyroid tissue and in blood from about 6 Graves' hyperthyroidism patients. After sampling, hyperthyroidism patients received methimazole starting at 30 mg daily, and ophthalmopathy patients received high-dose intravenous methylprednisolone. Libraries were constructed in a second round of multiplex PCR, after which size selection and purification were carried out. The libraries were sequenced on an Illumina HiSeq2000 using paired-end 100 bp reads. SOAPnuke was used to process the raw data, removing reads that contained adapters or uncalled bases, had a mean Phred below 15, or lacked an exact match to the constant primer or identifier. High-quality paired reads were merged using COPE v1.2.5, and each unique nucleotide sequence was defined as a clonotype. MiTCR v1.1 was used to align clonotypes to the IMGT TRBV, TRBD and TRBJ reference segments. Analysis was restricted to V-J combinations with a frequency above 0.0001, which covered 99.2% of repertoires. The TCS score was defined as the ratio of F50 (clonal expansion) to E x V (chaos), calculated using BLOSUM62-based TCRdist between CDR3 peptides within each V-J. Welch's t-statistics and random forest reduced fewer than 550 V-J features to 13, which were used in a naive Bayes classifier (R e1071). No statistical method was used to fix the sample size in advance, and group allocation was not hidden from the investigators. According to the paper, TCR Vbeta CDR3 sequencing was carried out on 135 peripheral blood samples, which came from 40 to 45 ophthalmopathy, around 75 hyperthyroidism and roughly 17 progressor patients.

The chain is encoded by TRBV5-1 joined to TRBJ2-7; the D region possibly corresponds to TRBD2 (6 bases align). The sample here was peripheral blood mononuclear cells (PBMCs), taken at new diagnosis, from a patient treated with antithyroid drugs. The TCR was taken from a man aged 40-49 years with Graves disease. Donor details come from another sample of the same person, matched by shared clones. The sequenced DNA: TGCGCCAGCAGCTTAGCCGGGACTCTCTTAGACGAGCAGTACTTC. This gives the protein CASSLAGTLLDEQYF. With the rest looked up from the reference TRBV5-1 and TRBJ2-7 genes rather than sequenced, the full variable domain is KAGVTQTPRYLIKTRGQQVTLSCSPISGHRSVSWYQQTPGQGLQFLFEYFSETQRNKGNFPGRFSGRQFSNSRSEMNVSTLELGDSALYLCASSLAGTLLDEQYFGPGTRLTVT.